Each of the 5 T cell receptor beta chains below was sequenced from the same sample in a study of graft-versus-host responses after intestinal transplantation. Sequenced by immunoSEQ multiplex PCR; TCRdb stores in-frame clones only, minus some. The data show some 110,000 clones, 85% to 95% seen once. No antigen has been identified for these receptors. The specimen was unstimulated CD4+ T cells sorted from spleen or lymph node cells, collected before transplant. These receptors were taken from a human donor who was the organ donor for an intestinal transplant.

This chain links TRBV28 with TRBJ1-1; D gene uncertain. Per germline, CDR1 MDHEN and CDR2 SYDVKM. The CDR3 contains 13 residues. V lost 8 bases to trimming and J lost 4 bases, with 14 bases between them. In DNA, the CDR3 is TGTGCCAGCGGAACATCTCGGGGCACTGAAGCTTTCTTT. Amino acid sequence: CASGTSRGTEAFF. Filled out from reference TRBV28 and TRBJ1-1, the complete variable domain reads DVKVTQSSRYLVKRTGEKVFLECVQDMDHENMFWYRQDPGLGLRLIYFSYDVKMKEKGDIPEGYSVSREKKERFSLILESASTNQTSMYLCASGTSRGTEAFFGQGTRLTVV.

The chain recombines TRBV2 with TRBJ2-5, with D hard to call. The CDR3 contains 13 residues. V lost 6 bases to trimming and J lost 2 bases, with 10 bases between them. From germline, CDR1 is SNHLY and CDR2 FYNNEI. CDR3 sequence reads: CASSLDMQETQYF. Here the CDR3 DNA reads TGTGCCAGCAGCCTAGATATGCAAGAGACCCAGTACTTC.

This chain joins TRBV6-5 and TRBJ1-2; D unclear. CDR3 size: 14 residues. Germline assignment: CDR1 MNHEY and CDR2 SVGAGI. Trimming cost V 8 bases and J 4 bases, with 17 bases left between them. CDR3 bases: TGTGCCAGCCACGGTAGGGAGCCTGGCTATGGCTACACCTTC. Its translation: CASHGREPGYGYTF.

The chain is built from TRBV19 and TRBJ2-2; TRBD2 is a possible D gene (6 bases). The germline V and J ends were trimmed by 3 bases and 5 bases, with 10 bases remaining between them. The germline V gene encodes CDR1 LNHDA and CDR2 SQIVND (reference sequence). This CDR3 has 14 residues. The CDR3 DNA sequence: TGTGCCAGTAGTATGTCGGCGGGGACCGGGGAGCTGTTTTTT. It encodes CASSMSAGTGELFF.

The table lists this clone with a count of one. This sequence joins TRBV7-2 and TRBJ1-2; 8 nucleotides line up with TRBD1. This CDR3 comprises 16 residues. Germline CDR1 is SGHTA and CDR2 is FQGNSA. V shed 5 bases, J shed 4 bases, and the junction held 12 bases outside the gene matches. The CDR3 DNA is TGTGCCAGCAGCGCCGTAGGGGAACAGGGGGTCTATGGCTACACCTTC. Translated: CASSAVGEQGVYGYTF.